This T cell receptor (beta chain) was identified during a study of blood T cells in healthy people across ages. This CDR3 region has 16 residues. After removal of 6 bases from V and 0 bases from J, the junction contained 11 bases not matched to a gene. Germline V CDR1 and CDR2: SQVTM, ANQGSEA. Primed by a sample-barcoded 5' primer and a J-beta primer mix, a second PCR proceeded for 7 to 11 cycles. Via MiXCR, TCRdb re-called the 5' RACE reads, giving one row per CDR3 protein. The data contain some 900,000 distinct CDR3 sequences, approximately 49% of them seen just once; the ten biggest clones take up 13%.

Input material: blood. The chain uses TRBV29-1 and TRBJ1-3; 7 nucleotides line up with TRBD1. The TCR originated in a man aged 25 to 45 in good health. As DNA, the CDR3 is TGCAGCGTCGGGTCCACAGGGGATCGCTCTGGAAACACCATATATTTT. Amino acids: CSVGSTGDRSGNTIYF.